Sequencing of this T cell receptor beta chain was carried out in a study of blood T cell repertoires in COVID-19. In the study overall: Acute and convalescent COVID-19 samples came from the United States, Italy and Spain. From T cells, B-cell-depleted T cells, or PBMCs came the material, which was cDNA or gDNA.

Germline values: CDR1 SGHTA, CDR2 FQGNSA. V lost 1 base, J lost 5 bases, and 6 bases stayed unmatched. The CDR3 consists of 16 residues. Authors' data handling: Estimates of nucleated cell counts were drawn from the amplification of reference gene primers. The table came from immunoSEQ multiplex PCR; TCRdb's copy has only in-frame clones and leaves some out. V and J calls plus clone size are reproduced from that table; the DNA served to infer D and trimming. This sample carries around 190,000 clones, approximately 80% of them seen once, and the ten largest clones take over 1.5%. Sequenced sample: peripheral blood. This receptor was identified in a human donor in a cohort sampled during active COVID-19. The V gene is TRBV7-2, the J gene TRBJ2-7; 12 bases align to TRBD2. CDR3 in DNA: TGTGCCAGCAGCTTAGGGCTAGCGGGGGGGCAGAACGAGCAGTACTTC. This codes for CASSLGLAGGQNEQYF.